This passage covers 29 T cell receptor beta chains from one sample sequenced in a study of blood T cell repertoires in COVID-19. Assay: immunoSEQ multiplex PCR; the TCRdb copy retains only in-frame clones and omits some. The sample includes about 300,000 clones, 70% to 90% of them seen just once. The sample consisted of peripheral blood. These receptor sequences come from a woman in her 30s with COVID-19, enrolled during active disease.

The chain carries TRBV15 and TRBJ2-5; TRBD2 matches at 13 bases. Trimming took 1 base from V and 5 from J; bases not matched to a gene: 10. The CDR3 has 18 amino acids. Germline V gives CDR1 LNHNV, CDR2 YYDKDF (reference sequence). In DNA, the CDR3 is TGTGCCACCAGCAGAGGGCTACTAGCGGGGGGGCCAATGGAGACCCAGTACTTC. It is translated as CATSRGLLAGGPMETQYF.

The chain recombines TRBV5-1 with TRBJ2-3; 9 bases are shared with TRBD2. This CDR3 region has 16 residues. V lost 6 bases and J lost 4; bases outside the gene matches: 12. Per germline, CDR1 SGHRS and CDR2 YFSETQ. Here the CDR3 reads CASKGGGGATADTQYF. CDR3 DNA: TGCGCCAGCAAGGGAGGCGGGGGGGCCACAGCAGATACGCAGTATTTT.

In this sample, this clone turned up a few times. This chain uses TRBV16 with TRBJ1-5; D uncertain. CDR1 is KGHSY and CDR2 is FQNENV in the germline V gene. The CDR3 has 16 amino acids. The germline V and J ends were trimmed by 0 bases and 0 bases, with 9 bases remaining between them. The DNA of the CDR3 is TGTGCCAGCAGCCAATCTAACCAGTATAGCAATCAGCCCCAGCATTTT. Translation: CASSQSNQYSNQPQHF.

V is TRBV12-3 or TRBV12-4 and J is TRBJ2-7, with D tentatively TRBD1 (5 bases). This CDR3 spans 13 amino acids. V lost 4 bases and J lost 3, with 10 bases in between. The DNA for the CDR3 is TGTGCCAGCAGTTCCTCAGGGAACTACGAGCAGTACTTC. Its protein is CASSSSGNYEQYF.

The chain joins TRBV7-9 to TRBJ1-2, with a tentative D call TRBD1 (5 bases). The V gene's germline CDR1 is SEHNR and CDR2 FQNEAQ (reference sequence). V was pared by 4 bases and J by 2 bases, with 17 bases between. This CDR3 is 16 amino acids long. CDR3 bases: TGTGCCAGCAGCTCCTCCCCCGGGGGGGAGAACTATGGCTACACCTTC. Its translation is CASSSSPGGENYGYTF.

This chain links TRBV5-6 with TRBJ1-5, with a weak D call TRBD1 (5 bases). The CDR3 spans 16 residues. V dropped 1 base and J dropped 2 bases, with 13 bases sitting between them. Germline-derived CDR1 and CDR2 are SGHDT and YYEEEE. CDR3 bases: TGTGCCAGCAGCTTGAGGGGATTAGGAGGCAATCAGCCCCAGCATTTT. It yields the protein CASSLRGLGGNQPQHF. Looking up the rest from reference TRBV5-6 and TRBJ1-5 gives the full variable domain: DAGVTQSPTHLIKTRGQQVTLRCSPKSGHDTVSWYQQALGQGPQFIFQYYEEEERQRGNFPDRFSGHQFPNYSSELNVNALLLGDSALYLCASSLRGLGGNQPQHFGDGTRLSIL.

The CDR3 is CASSPPSGAPYNEQFF. In nucleotides, the CDR3 is TGTGCCAGCTCACCACCGTCAGGGGCCCCGTACAATGAGCAGTTCTTC. V is TRBV18 and J is TRBJ2-1; TRBD1 is a possible D gene (6 bases). V shed 0 bases and J shed 4 bases, with 13 bases lying between them. CDR1 is KGHSH, CDR2 LQKENI, per germline. The CDR3 sequence is 16 residues long.

V is TRBV5-1 and J is TRBJ1-1; no reliable D call. V lost 0 bases and J 5 bases, leaving 11 bases between the germline ends. Looked up from germline, CDR1 is SGHRS and CDR2 is YFSETQ. The CDR3 is 14 amino acids. Written as DNA, the CDR3 is TGCGCCAGCAGCTTGGGGTTCGGGGAAACTGAAGCTTTCTTT. It translates to CASSLGFGETEAFF.

This clone was counted a single time. The V call is TRBV11-3, the J call TRBJ2-1; D is perhaps TRBD2 (5 bases). The CDR3 runs 13 residues. CDR1 is SGHNT and CDR2 is YENEEA in the germline V gene. V lost 9 bases and J 6 bases, leaving 15 bases between the germline ends. CDR3 nucleotide sequence: TGTGCCAGTACCCCGCGAGGGTTCAATGAGCAGTTCTTC. Protein product: CASTPRGFNEQFF.

This clone appeared many times. The CDR3 coding sequence is TGTGCCAGCAGTGAGGGACTCTCTGAATCCAATGAGCAGTTCTTC. This gives the protein CASSEGLSESNEQFF. The chain has TRBV6-4 and TRBJ2-1; a possible D gene is TRBD2 (6 bases). CDR1 MRHNA and CDR2 SNTAGT come from the germline V gene. The CDR3 consists of 15 residues. Trimming shortened V by 3 bases and J by 6 bases, and 15 bases separated the two germline ends.

This chain joins TRBV29-1 and TRBJ2-1; D might be TRBD1 (6 bases). The CDR3 spans 13 residues. The germline V and J ends were trimmed by 6 bases and 7 bases, with 16 bases remaining between them. Germline CDR1 SQVTM, CDR2 ANQGSEA. CDR3 DNA sequence: TGCAGCGTCGGAACCGGGACATCTAATGAGCAGTTCTTC. Residues: CSVGTGTSNEQFF.

This chain joins TRBV11-2 and TRBJ2-5; D call uncertain. V was shortened by 3 bases and J by 11 bases, with 10 bases between the two germline ends. Germline CDR1 SGHAT, CDR2 FQNNGV. The CDR3 is 11 residues long. The CDR3 region has the DNA TGTGCCAGCAGCTTGCAGAACCATCAGTACTTC. Translated, it gives CASSLQNHQYF.

DNA of the CDR3: TGTGCCATCAGTCAAGGGACAGGGATATACGAGCAGTACTTC. This translates into CAISQGTGIYEQYF. This rearrangement joins TRBV10-3 to TRBJ2-7, with 9 bases aligning to TRBD1. Germline V CDR1 and CDR2: ENHRY, SYGVKD. The CDR3 has 14 residues. V gave up 5 bases and J gave up 4 bases; unmatched junction bases: 6.

This clone was found a few times. CDR3 coding DNA: TGTGCCAGTAGTATGGACGGGGGCATTCAGTACTTC. This translates into CASSMDGGIQYF. The chain joins TRBV19 to TRBJ2-4; D may be TRBD2 (6 bases). V shed 3 bases and J shed 9 bases, with 9 bases lying between them. Looked up from germline, CDR1 is LNHDA and CDR2 is SQIVND (reference sequence). This CDR3 spans 12 amino acids.

The chain combines TRBV18 with TRBJ1-3; no clear D gene. With 0 bases removed from V and 5 bases from J, the gap between germline ends came to 8 bases. The CDR3 covers 14 residues. The germline V gene has CDR1 KGHSH and CDR2 LQKENI. The CDR3 DNA follows: TGTGCCAGCTCACCACCGACACGACGAAACACCATATATTTT. Translating it yields CASSPPTRRNTIYF.

This clone was detected a few times. The CDR3 loop is CASSDKDTTYGYTF. The CDR3 DNA follows: TGTGCCAGCAGTGACAAAGACACCACCTATGGCTACACCTTC. The V call is TRBV6-4, the J call TRBJ1-2; D is uncertain. The CDR3 spans 14 residues. Germline V CDR1 and CDR2: MRHNA, SNTAGT. Trimming took off 2 bases at V and 4 bases at J, with 11 bases between the two ends.

The chain combines TRBV5-1 with TRBJ2-3, with 10 bases identical to TRBD2. CDR1 SGHRS and CDR2 YFSETQ come from the germline V gene. This CDR3 spans 16 amino acids. The V gene end was trimmed by 0 bases and the J gene end by 4 bases; junction bases not matched to a gene: 5. DNA for the CDR3: TGCGCCAGCAGCTTGGCTAGCGGGGGAGGGTCAGATACGCAGTATTTT. It translates to CASSLASGGGSDTQYF.

The CDR3 nucleotides read TGTGCCAGCAGTTTATCTTCCCTGAGGGCCGGCTACACCTTC. Protein sequence: CASSLSSLRAGYTF. The J gene is TRBJ1-2, the V gene TRBV27; D uncertain. The V end lost 0 bases, the J end lost 8 bases, and 13 bases lay between the germline ends. Per germline, CDR1 MNHEY and CDR2 SMNVEV (reference sequence). The CDR3 is 14 amino acids.

This clone turned up a few times. V gene TRBV6-5 combines with J gene TRBJ2-7, with 9 bases lining up with TRBD1. The germline CDR1 and CDR2 sequences are MNHEY and SVGAGI. The junction had 11 bases not matched to a gene; V was cut back by 11 bases and J by 0 bases. The CDR3 consists of 15 residues. The CDR3 reads CAVKRGQGNSYEQYF. CDR3 DNA sequence: TGTGCCGTAAAACGAGGACAGGGGAACTCCTACGAGCAGTACTTC.

This sequence joins TRBV18 and TRBJ1-4; 8 nucleotides agree with TRBD1. From germline, CDR1 is KGHSH and CDR2 LQKENI. The J segment lost 8 bases and the V segment lost 3 bases, leaving 8 bases of the junction unmatched. This CDR3 has 15 amino acids. The CDR3 nucleotides read TGTGCCAGCTCACCCTCAGGGGGCGTAAAGGAAAAACTGTTTTTT. Its protein product is CASSPSGGVKEKLFF.

The chain links TRBV19 to TRBJ1-1; D might be TRBD1 (6 bases). Deletions cut 3 bases from V and 4 bases from J, with 12 bases between. CDR3 length: 14 residues. The germline V gene has CDR1 LNHDA and CDR2 SQIVND (reference sequence). For the CDR3, the DNA is TGTGCCAGTAGTATTCCAGGGGCGGCCACTGAAGCTTTCTTT. As protein: CASSIPGAATEAFF.

This clone has just one count. The J gene is TRBJ2-7, the V gene TRBV23-1; TRBD2 is a possible D gene (5 bases). TRBV23-1 qualifies as an ORF whose function is uncertain. The CDR3 is 11 amino acids. V shed 11 bases and J shed 5 bases, with 13 bases lying between them. In DNA, the CDR3 is TGCGCCGTAAACGCGGGCAACGAGCAGTACGTC. Protein sequence: CAVNAGNEQYV.

The chain couples TRBV28 to TRBJ1-3; 7 nucleotides agree with TRBD1. The CDR3 consists of 15 residues. Germline V gene lookup returns CDR1 MDHEN and CDR2 SYDVKM. V was clipped by 4 bases and J by 0 bases; unmatched bases: 3. CDR3 sequence reads: CASSSGQDSGNTIYF. CDR3 nucleotide sequence: TGTGCCAGCAGTTCCGGACAGGACTCTGGAAACACCATATATTTT. Filled out from reference TRBV28 and TRBJ1-3, the complete variable domain reads DVKVTQSSRYLVKRTGEKVFLECVQDMDHENMFWYRQDPGLGLRLIYFSYDVKMKEKGDIPEGYSVSREKKERFSLILESASTNQTSMYLCASSSGQDSGNTIYFGEGSWLTVV.

This clone was seen once. J is TRBJ1-2 and V is TRBV28; tentative D call: TRBD1 (5 bases). V lost 7 bases and J lost 2, with 14 bases in between. Looked up from germline, CDR1 is MDHEN and CDR2 is SYDVKM. The CDR3 is 14 amino acids. CDR3 amino acids: CASKSSGDNYGYTF. Here the CDR3 DNA reads TGTGCCAGCAAGTCCTCGGGGGACAACTATGGCTACACCTTC.

The chain couples TRBV6-5 to TRBJ2-1; 7 nucleotides align to TRBD2. The germline V gene encodes CDR1 MNHEY and CDR2 SVGAGI. J gave up 4 bases and V 8 bases, and 2 bases lay outside the gene matches. CDR3 length: 12 amino acids. CDR3 coding DNA: TGTGCCAGCCGGACTAGTTACAATGAGCAGTTCTTC. Residues: CASRTSYNEQFF.

The chain employs TRBV6-4 and TRBJ2-3; possible D gene TRBD2, 6 bases. The germline V gene encodes CDR1 MRHNA and CDR2 SNTAGT. This CDR3 has 15 residues. Trimming cost V 5 bases and J 0 bases, with 12 bases left between them. The CDR3 DNA reads TGTGCCAGCAGTTCAGGGCGGGGAAGCACAGATACGCAGTATTTT. Its protein product is CASSSGRGSTDTQYF.

The chain recombines TRBV7-7 with TRBJ2-7; maybe TRBD2 (6 bases). Germline V gives CDR1 SSHAT, CDR2 FNYEAQ (reference sequence). CDR3 length: 13 residues. V lost 2 bases to trimming and J lost 7 bases, with 12 bases between them. The CDR3: CASSLNSGREQYF. CDR3 nucleotides: TGTGCCAGCAGCTTAAATTCGGGGAGGGAGCAGTACTTC.

The chain employs TRBV5-1 and TRBJ1-6; D is ambiguous. V lost 0 bases and J 0 bases, leaving 10 bases between the germline ends. CDR1 SGHRS and CDR2 YFSETQ come from the germline V gene. The CDR3 totals 17 residues. The CDR3 sequence is CASSLVGRGSYNSPLHF. In DNA form, the CDR3 reads TGCGCCAGCAGCTTGGTCGGGCGGGGCTCCTATAATTCACCCCTCCACTTT.

This chain joins TRBV7-2 and TRBJ2-5; D remains ambiguous. CDR1 is SGHTA and CDR2 is FQGNSA in the germline V gene. This CDR3 is built from 13 residues. V was clipped by 1 base and J by 5 bases, with 8 bases between them. The CDR3 sequence is CASSLGVGETQYF. Here the CDR3 DNA reads TGTGCCAGCAGCTTAGGAGTCGGGGAGACCCAGTACTTC. Full variable domain (outside the CDR3, taken from reference TRBV7-2 and TRBJ2-5): GAGVSQSPSNKVTEKGKDVELRCDPISGHTALYWYRQSLGQGLEFLIYFQGNSAPDKSGLPSDRFSAERTGGSVSTLTIQRTQQEDSAVYLCASSLGVGETQYFGPGTRLLVL.